This T cell receptor beta chain was recorded in a study of blood T cell repertoires in COVID-19. Study summary: There were acute and convalescent COVID-19 samples, and they came from the United States, Italy and Spain. T cells, B-cell-depleted T cells, or PBMCs supplied cDNA or gDNA.

Original analysis: Reference gene primer amplification in the assay estimated nucleated cell counts. Assay used: immunoSEQ multiplex PCR; TCRdb lists only in-frame clones, some missing. That table gives V, J and clone size, and the DNA gave D and trimming. The sample has about 170,000 clones, over 85% seen once. The CDR3 totals 15 residues. CDR1 is SGHTA, CDR2 FQGNSA, per germline. The junction had 2 bases not matched to a gene; V was cut back by 1 base and J by 6 bases. Sequencing used peripheral blood. V gene TRBV7-2 combines with J gene TRBJ2-1, with 11 bases lining up with TRBD2. This receptor was identified in a woman aged 50 to 60 with acute or convalescent COVID-19. The CDR3 nucleotides read TGTGCCAGCAGCTTAGTAGCGGGGGGGACCAATGAGCAGTTCTTC. It translates to CASSLVAGGTNEQFF.